One TCR beta chain is described in this entry. Its matching antigen is unknown. This sample is drawn from a study of STAT3 mutations in large granular lymphocyte leukemia. This CDR3 has 15 residues. V lost 6 bases, J lost 0 bases, and 15 bases lay in between. Germline CDR1 and CDR2: MDHEN and SYDVKM. Regarding the study as a whole: In T-cell large granular lymphocyte leukemia, about half of patients showed multiple immunodominant subclonotypes.

Method: immunoSEQ multiplex PCR; TCRdb's copy keeps in-frame clones and lacks some. The table shows about 39,000 clones, with roughly 81% occurring only once. The receptor's source is a human donor with T large granular lymphocyte leukemia. Some clones in this sample may be carry-over from other donors' samples. The sample consisted of PBMCs. The rearrangement uses TRBV28 and TRBJ2-7; D is possibly TRBD2 (6 bases). The CDR3, as DNA: TGTGCCAGCAGGGACCCGGGACTGATCTCCTACGAGCAGTACTTC. It encodes CASRDPGLISYEQYF.